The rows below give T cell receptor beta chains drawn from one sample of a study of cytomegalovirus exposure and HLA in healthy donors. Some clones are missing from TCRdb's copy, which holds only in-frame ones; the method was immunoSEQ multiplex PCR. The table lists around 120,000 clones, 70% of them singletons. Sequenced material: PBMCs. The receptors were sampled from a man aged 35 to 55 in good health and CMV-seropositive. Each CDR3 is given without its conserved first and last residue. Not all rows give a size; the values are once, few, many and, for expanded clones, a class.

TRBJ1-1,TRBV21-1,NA,APGTGPNTEAF
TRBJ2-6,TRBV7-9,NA,ASSPETVTNVLT
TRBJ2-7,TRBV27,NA,ASRDRGYEQY
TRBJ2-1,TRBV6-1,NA,ASSEAEASGFDEQF
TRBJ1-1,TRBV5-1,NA,ASSFEAAMNTEAF
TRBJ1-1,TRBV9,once,ASSPGAHTEAF
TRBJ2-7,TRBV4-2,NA,ASSQEPGAIYEQY
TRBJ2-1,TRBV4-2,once,ASSQVGTGNGDEQF
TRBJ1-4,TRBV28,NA,ASSPGQGHEKLF
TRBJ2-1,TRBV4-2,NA,ASSQETSAYNEQF
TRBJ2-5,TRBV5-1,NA,ASSLTGETQY
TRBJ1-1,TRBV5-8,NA,ASSLELGRGTEAF
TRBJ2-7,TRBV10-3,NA,AISFGTGKAYEQY
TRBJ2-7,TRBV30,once,AYYGTAETEQY
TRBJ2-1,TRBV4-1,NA,ASSRPTSGRANEQF
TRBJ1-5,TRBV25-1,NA,ASSDLGQPNQPQH
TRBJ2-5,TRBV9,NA,ASSPSPRAGGETQY
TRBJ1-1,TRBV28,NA,ASSTHRGQNTEAF
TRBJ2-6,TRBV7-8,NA,ASSTRDTGYGANVLT
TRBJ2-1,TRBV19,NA,ASSSGSGDNEQF
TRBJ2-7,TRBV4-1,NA,ASSQDPLRHEQY
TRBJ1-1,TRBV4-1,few,ASSRGQSTEAF
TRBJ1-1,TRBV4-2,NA,ASSQSGQGDEAEAF
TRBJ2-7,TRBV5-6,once,ASSSGTFYEQY
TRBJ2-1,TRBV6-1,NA,ASRSDRDVEQF
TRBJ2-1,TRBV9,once,ASSSGTSLF
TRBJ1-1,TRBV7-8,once,ASSPQEGSTEAF
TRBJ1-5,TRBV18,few,ASSPEGDQPQH
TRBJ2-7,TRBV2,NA,ASSGSRDNIYEQY
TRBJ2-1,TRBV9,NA,ASSSLGLAGGNEQF
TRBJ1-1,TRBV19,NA,ATKGGWTEAF
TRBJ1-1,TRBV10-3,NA,AIRESGNPAGTEAF
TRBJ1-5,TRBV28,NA,ASSSGTGGIQPQH
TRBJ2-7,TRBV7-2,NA,ASSPTSGSFYEQY
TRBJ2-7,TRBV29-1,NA,SGISGSDAYEQY
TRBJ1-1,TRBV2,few,ASRDRDRNTEAF
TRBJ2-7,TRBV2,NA,ASSLQDTRYEQY
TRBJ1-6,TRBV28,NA,ASSLGDRGNSPLH
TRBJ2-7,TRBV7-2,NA,ASSLGPMRGYSYEQY
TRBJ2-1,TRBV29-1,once,SVVRGTGGNEQF
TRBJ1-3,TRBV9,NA,ASSGTGGNTIY
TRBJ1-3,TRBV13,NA,ASSLQGSGNTIY
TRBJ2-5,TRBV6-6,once,ASSYSPSETQY
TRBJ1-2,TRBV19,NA,ASRPTANYGYT
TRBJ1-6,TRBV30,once,AWRIGGANNSPLH
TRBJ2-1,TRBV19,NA,ASSAWTGSGNEQF
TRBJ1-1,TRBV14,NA,ASSQNEDSEAF
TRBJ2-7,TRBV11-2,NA,ASSFRGLNSYEQY
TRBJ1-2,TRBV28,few,AATGVNYGYT
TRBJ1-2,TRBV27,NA,ASSKQGMLEGYT
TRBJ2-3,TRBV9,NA,ASSVRVGGDTQY
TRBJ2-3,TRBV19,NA,ASSISITDTQY
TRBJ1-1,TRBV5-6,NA,ASSPFQGATEAF
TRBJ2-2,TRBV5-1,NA,ASSPDRVDTGELF
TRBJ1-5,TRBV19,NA,ASQNHRGDQPQH
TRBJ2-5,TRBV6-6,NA,ASSHLGLQETQY
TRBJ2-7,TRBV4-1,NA,ASSQGQDPSYEQY
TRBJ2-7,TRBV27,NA,ASRGGLAGVEQY
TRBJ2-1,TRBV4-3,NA,ASSQDSGSGYNEQF